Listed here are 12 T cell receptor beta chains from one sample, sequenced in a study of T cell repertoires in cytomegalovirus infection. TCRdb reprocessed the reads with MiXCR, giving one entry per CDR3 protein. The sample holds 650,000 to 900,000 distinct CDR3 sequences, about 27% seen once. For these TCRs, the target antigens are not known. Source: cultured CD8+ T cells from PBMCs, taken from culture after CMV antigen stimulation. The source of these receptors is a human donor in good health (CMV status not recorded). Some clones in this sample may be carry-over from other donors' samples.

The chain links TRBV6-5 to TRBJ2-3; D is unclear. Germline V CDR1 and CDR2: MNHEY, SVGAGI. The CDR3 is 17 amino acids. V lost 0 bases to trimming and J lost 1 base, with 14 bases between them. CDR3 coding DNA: TGTGCCAGCAGTTACTCCAGCGATAGACTCGGCACAGATACGCAGTATTTT. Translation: CASSYSSDRLGTDTQYF.

This CDR3 reads CASSLQWGPNQPQHF. In DNA form, the CDR3 reads TGTGCCAGCAGCTTGCAATGGGGGCCGAACCAGCCCCAGCATTTT. The chain links TRBV7-8 to TRBJ1-5, with D possibly matching TRBD1 (6 bases). V dropped 3 bases and J dropped 7 bases, with 16 bases sitting between them. The CDR3 is 15 residues long. CDR1 SGHVS and CDR2 FQNEAQ come from the germline V gene.

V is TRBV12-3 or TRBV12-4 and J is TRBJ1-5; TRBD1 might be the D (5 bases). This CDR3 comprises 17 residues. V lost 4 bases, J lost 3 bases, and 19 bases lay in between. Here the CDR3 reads CASSSYIRDGHNQPQHF. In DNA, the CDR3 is TGTGCCAGCAGTTCATATATACGGGACGGACACAATCAGCCCCAGCATTTT.

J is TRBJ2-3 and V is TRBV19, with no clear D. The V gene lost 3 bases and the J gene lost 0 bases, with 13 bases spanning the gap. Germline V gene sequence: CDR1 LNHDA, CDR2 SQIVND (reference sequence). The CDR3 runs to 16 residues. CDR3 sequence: CASSIHADASTDTQYF. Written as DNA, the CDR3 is TGTGCCAGTAGTATTCACGCTGACGCAAGCACAGATACGCAGTATTTT.

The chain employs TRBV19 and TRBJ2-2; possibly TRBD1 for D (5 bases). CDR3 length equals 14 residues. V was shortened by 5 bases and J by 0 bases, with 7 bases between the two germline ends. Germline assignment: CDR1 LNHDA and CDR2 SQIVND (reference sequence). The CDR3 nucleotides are TGTGCCAGTAGTTGGGGCGCGAACACCGGGGAGCTGTTTTTT. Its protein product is CASSWGANTGELFF. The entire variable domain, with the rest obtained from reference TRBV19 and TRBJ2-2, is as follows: DGGITQSPKYLFRKEGQNVTLSCEQNLNHDAMYWYRQDPGQGLRLIYYSQIVNDFQKGDIAEGYSVSREKKESFPLTVTSAQKNPTAFYLCASSWGANTGELFFGEGSRLTVL.

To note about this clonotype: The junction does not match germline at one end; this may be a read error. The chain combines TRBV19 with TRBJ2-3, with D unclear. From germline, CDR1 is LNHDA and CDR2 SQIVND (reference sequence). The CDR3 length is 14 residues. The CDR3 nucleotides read TGTGCCAGTAGTTTAGAGATTGGCGCAGATACGCAGTATTTT. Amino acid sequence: CASSLEIGADTQYF. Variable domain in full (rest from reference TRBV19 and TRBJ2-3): DGGITQSPKYLFRKEGQNVTLSCEQNLNHDAMYWYRQDPGQGLRLIYYSQIVNDFQKGDIAEGYSVSREKKESFPLTVTSAQKNPTAFYLCASSLEIGADTQYFGPGTRLTVL.

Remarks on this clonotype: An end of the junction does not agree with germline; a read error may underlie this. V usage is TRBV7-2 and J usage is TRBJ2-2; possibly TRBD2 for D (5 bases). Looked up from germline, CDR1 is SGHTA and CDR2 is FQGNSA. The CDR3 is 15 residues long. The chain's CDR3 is CASSYQPTLNTGELF. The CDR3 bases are TGTGCCAGCAGCTACCAGCCGACTCTGAACACCGGGGAGCTGTTT.

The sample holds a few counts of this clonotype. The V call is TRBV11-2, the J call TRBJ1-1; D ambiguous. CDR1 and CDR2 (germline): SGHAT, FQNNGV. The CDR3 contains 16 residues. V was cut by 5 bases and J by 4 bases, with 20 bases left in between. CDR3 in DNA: TGTGCCAGCAGCCCCTGGAGGGCCAGGATTTCCACTGAAGCTTTCTTT. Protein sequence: CASSPWRARISTEAFF.

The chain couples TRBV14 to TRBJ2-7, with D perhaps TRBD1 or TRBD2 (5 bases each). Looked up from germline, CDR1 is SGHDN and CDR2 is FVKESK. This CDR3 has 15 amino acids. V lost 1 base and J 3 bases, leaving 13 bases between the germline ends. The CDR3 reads CASSQVDGANYEQYF. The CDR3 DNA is TGTGCCAGCAGCCAAGTGGACGGGGCCAACTACGAGCAGTACTTC.

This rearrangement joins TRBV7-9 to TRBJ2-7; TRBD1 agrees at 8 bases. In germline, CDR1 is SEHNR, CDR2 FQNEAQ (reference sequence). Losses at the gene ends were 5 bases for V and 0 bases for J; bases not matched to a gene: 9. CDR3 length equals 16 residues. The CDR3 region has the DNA TGTGCCAGCAGCCCGCGGACAGGGCCGAGCTCCTACGAGCAGTACGTC. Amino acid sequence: CASSPRTGPSSYEQYV.

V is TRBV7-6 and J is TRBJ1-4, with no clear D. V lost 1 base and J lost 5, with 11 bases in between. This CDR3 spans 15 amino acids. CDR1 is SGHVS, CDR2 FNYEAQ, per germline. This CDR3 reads CASSLVPGRNEKLFF. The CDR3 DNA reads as TGTGCCAGCAGCTTAGTCCCGGGCAGGAATGAAAAACTGTTTTTT.

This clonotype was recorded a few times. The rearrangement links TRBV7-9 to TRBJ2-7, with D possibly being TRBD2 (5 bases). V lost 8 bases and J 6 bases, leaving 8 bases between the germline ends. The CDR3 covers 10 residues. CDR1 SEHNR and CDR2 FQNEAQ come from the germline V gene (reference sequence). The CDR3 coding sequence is TGTGCCAGCGGAGGTTTCGAGCAGTACTTC. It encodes CASGGFEQYF.